This T cell receptor (beta chain) is drawn from a study of T cell repertoires in cytomegalovirus infection (dated 2019 in TCRdb). Looking at the study overall: Alongside well-studied HLA-B-restricted epitopes, the peptide stimulations were aimed at recently identified HLA-C-restricted CMV epitopes, whose presentation resists viral immunomodulation. The HLA type of each donor mattered for the analysis, because public TCR beta signatures pointed to carriage of CMV infection along with the matching HLA type. Paper-wide results and their limitations: Cumulative frequency of public TCR beta family members discriminated carriers of CMV infection plus the relevant HLA type in this cohort and an independent roughly 330-donor cohort. The ex vivo response was dominated by HLA-C-restricted CMV-specific TCR beta clonotypes, which also provided the single most frequent clonotype in two of eight donors.

Many counts were recorded for this clonotype. What antigen it recognizes has not been identified. No base quality information exists; no much larger clone differs at one position. The data were produced on an Illumina HiSeq 1500. In-frame beta chains were kept once TCRdb had trimmed the public reads at Q25 with fastp and called clones with MiXCR. Each CDR3 protein appears once, grouped with its most common genes and DNA. The sample table shows 400,000 to 600,000 distinct CDR3 sequences, and more than 40% are seen once. The ten largest clones represent about 45% of the sample. The treatment or condition label on this specimen signifies: in vitro stimulation with specific CMV peptide epitopes to enrich CMV-specific T cells. This receptor was identified in a human donor in good health (CMV status not recorded). Some clones in this sample may be carry-over from other donors' samples. Specimen: cultured PBMCs, collected from culture after CMV antigen stimulation.

The sequenced DNA is TGTGCCAGCAGCCCAAGGACAGGGGCGCAGAGGACTGAAGCTTTCTTT. This gives the protein CASSPRTGAQRTEAFF. This sequence uses TRBV7-8 and TRBJ1-1, with 9 bases matching TRBD1. Trimming removed 5 bases from V and 5 bases from J; the gene matches leave 12 bases unexplained. Measured from the cysteine to the phenylalanine, the CDR3 is 16 residues long. Solely the CDR3 DNA is kept, with 48 bases framed from the first base. From the germline V gene, CDR1 is SGHVS and CDR2 is FQNEAQ.